This T cell receptor (beta chain) was recovered during a study of low-dose radiotherapy and immunotherapy resistance in tumors. Study-level information: Doses delivered to Cohort 2 were 1 Gy per fraction every two weeks, amounting to 13 Gy over 26 weeks. The study gave patients oral aspirin 300 mg daily for four cycles from cycle 1 day 1.

Priming of first-strand cDNA relied on TRAV- and TRBV-specific primers (covering alpha and beta chains). Amplification of TCRs used a constant-region primer and V-primer adapter for 20 PCR cycles. TCRdb independently ran MiXCR on the reads; one entry per CDR3 protein. The sample lists approximately 11,000 distinct CDR3 sequences, approximately 55% seen once, with approximately 8.8% in the top ten. V was cut by 3 bases and J by 2 bases, with 10 bases left in between. This CDR3 is built from 13 residues. The germline CDR1 and CDR2 sequences are SQVTM and ANQGSEA. It was nivolumab, ipilimumab, aspirin, low-dose cyclophosphamide and low-dose radiotherapy that donors received.

The V gene is TRBV29-1, the J gene TRBJ1-2; D gene ambiguous. The origin of this receptor is a human donor with advanced metastatic prostate, ovarian, gallbladder or colorectal cancer (not recorded which). This table probably holds off-target reads from a library built for another chain. In DNA, the CDR3 is TGCAGCGTTGACGGCAGTTCCAACTATGGCTACACCTTC. It codes for CSVDGSSNYGYTF.